Only one count was recorded for the clone carrying this T cell receptor beta chain. This entry comes from a study of blood T cell repertoires in COVID-19. Study context: Sites across the United States, Italy and Spain contributed samples from acute and convalescent COVID-19.

The CDR3 runs 14 residues. V was clipped by 10 bases and J by 5 bases, with 21 bases between them. CDR1 and CDR2 from the germline V gene are SGHRS and YFSETQ. Ages ranged from about 18 to 89 years, with residence in more than 20 US areas. Cohort 3 donors counted as recovered after two negative PCRs, clearance, or resolved symptoms. Per the authors' pipeline: Researchers report that nucleated cell counts were estimated from reference gene primer amplification. Produced via immunoSEQ multiplex PCR; TCRdb's table is partial and in-frame only. For V, J and clone size, that table is used; D and trimming come from the DNA. The table includes about 250,000 clones, 86% detected once.

This clonotype originated in a man in his forties or fifties who had recovered from COVID-19. The sample was PBMCs or T cells enriched from blood (not recorded which). The V and J genes are TRBV5-1 and TRBJ1-2, with a weak D call TRBD1 (6 bases). Here the CDR3 DNA reads TGCGCCTCATACTCGGGACAATCTTCTTATGGCTACACCTTC. Its protein product is CASYSGQSSYGYTF.